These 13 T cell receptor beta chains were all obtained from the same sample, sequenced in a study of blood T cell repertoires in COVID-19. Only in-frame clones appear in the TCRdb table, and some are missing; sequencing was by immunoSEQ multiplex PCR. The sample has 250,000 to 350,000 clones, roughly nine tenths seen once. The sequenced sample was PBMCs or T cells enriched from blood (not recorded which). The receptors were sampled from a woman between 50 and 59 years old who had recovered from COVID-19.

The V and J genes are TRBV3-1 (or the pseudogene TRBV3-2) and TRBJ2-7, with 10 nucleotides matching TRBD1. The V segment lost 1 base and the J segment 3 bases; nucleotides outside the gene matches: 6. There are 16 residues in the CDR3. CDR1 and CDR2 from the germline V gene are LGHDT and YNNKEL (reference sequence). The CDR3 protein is CASSQVPGQGRYEQYF. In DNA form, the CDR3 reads TGTGCCAGCAGCCAAGTTCCGGGACAGGGGCGCTACGAGCAGTACTTC.

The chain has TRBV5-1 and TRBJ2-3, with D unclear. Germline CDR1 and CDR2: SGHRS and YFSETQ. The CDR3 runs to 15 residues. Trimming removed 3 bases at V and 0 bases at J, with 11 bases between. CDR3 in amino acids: CASSSDGSSTDTQYF. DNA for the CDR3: TGCGCCAGCAGCTCCGACGGGTCTAGCACAGATACGCAGTATTTT.

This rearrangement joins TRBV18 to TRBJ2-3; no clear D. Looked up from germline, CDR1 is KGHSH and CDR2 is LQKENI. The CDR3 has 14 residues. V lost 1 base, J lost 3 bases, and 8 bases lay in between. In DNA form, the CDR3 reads TGTGCCAGCTCACCACGAGCTGGTACAGATACGCAGTATTTT. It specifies CASSPRAGTDTQYF.

This CDR3 is CASSLVPSTPNEQYF. DNA for the CDR3: TGTGCCAGCAGCTTGGTCCCGTCGACACCTAACGAGCAGTACTTC. The gene calls are TRBV5-6 and TRBJ2-7, with D uncertain. Germline V gives CDR1 SGHDT, CDR2 YYEEEE. The CDR3 is 15 amino acids. V lost 0 bases to trimming and J lost 5 bases, with 15 bases between them.

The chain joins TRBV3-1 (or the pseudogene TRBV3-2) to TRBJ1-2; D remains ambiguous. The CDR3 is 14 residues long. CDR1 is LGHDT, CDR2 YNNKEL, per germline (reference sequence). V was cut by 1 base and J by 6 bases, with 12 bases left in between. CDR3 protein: CASSQAPGSHGYTF. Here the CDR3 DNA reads TGTGCCAGCAGCCAAGCTCCAGGTTCCCATGGCTACACCTTC.

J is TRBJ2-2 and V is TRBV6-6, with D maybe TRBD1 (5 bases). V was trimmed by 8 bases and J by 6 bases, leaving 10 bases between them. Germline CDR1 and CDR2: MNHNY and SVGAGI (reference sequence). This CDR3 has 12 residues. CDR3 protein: CASQGDPGELFF. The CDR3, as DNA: TGTGCCAGCCAAGGGGATCCCGGGGAGCTGTTTTTT.

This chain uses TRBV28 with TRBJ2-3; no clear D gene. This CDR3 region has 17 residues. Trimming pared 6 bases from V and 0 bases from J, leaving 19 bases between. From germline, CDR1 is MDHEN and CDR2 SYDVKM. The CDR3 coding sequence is TGTGCCAGCAGGTCCCCCTCAGGAAACCCTAGCACAGATACGCAGTATTTT. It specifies CASRSPSGNPSTDTQYF.

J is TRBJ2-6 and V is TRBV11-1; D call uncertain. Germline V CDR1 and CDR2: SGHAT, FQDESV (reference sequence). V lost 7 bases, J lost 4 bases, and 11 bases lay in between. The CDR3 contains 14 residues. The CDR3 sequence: CASTTPRGANVLTF. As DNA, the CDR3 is TGTGCCAGCACCACCCCTAGGGGGGCCAACGTCCTGACTTTC.

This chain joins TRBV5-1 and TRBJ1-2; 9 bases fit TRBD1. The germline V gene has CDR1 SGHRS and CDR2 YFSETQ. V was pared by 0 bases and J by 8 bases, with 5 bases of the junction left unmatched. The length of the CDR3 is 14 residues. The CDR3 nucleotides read TGCGCCAGCAGCTTGGGAGGGACAGGGAAGGGCTACACCTTC. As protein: CASSLGGTGKGYTF.

This CDR3 reads CASSRPRDRGREKLFF. The CDR3 region has the DNA TGTGCCAGTAGTCGACCACGGGACAGGGGGCGTGAAAAACTGTTTTTT. V is TRBV19 and J is TRBJ1-4; 12 nucleotides line up with TRBD1. Germline V gene sequence: CDR1 LNHDA, CDR2 SQIVND (reference sequence). The CDR3 is made up of 16 amino acids. With 5 bases clipped from V and 7 bases from J, the junction kept 8 bases outside the gene matches.

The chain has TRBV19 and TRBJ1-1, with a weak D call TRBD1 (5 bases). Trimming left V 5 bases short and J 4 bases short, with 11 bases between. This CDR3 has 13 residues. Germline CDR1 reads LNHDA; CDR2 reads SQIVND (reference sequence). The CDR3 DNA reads TGTGCCAGTAGTCCAATGGGGGGCACTGAAGCTTTCTTT. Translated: CASSPMGGTEAFF.

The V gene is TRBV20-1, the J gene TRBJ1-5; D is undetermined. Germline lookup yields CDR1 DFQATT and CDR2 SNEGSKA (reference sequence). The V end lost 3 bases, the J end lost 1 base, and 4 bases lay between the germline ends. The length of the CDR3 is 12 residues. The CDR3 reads CSASRSNQPQHF. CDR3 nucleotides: TGCAGTGCTAGTCGGAGCAATCAGCCCCAGCATTTT.

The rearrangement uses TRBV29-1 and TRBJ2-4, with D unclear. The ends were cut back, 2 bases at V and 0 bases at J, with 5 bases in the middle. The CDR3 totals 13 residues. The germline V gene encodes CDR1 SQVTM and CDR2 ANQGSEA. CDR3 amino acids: CSVEFGAKNIQYF. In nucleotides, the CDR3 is TGCAGCGTTGAATTCGGAGCCAAAAACATTCAGTACTTC. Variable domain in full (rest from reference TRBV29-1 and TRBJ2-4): SAVISQKPSRDICQRGTSLTIQCQVDSQVTMMFWYRQQPGQSLTLIATANQGSEATYESGFVIDKFPISRPNLTFSTLTVSNMSPEDSSIYLCSVEFGAKNIQYFGAGTRLSVL.